These 8 T cell receptor beta chains originate from one sample sequenced in a study of radiotherapy plus CTLA-4 blockade in lung cancer. TCRdb's table, derived via immunoSEQ multiplex PCR, lists solely in-frame clones and lacks some. The sample yields nearly 110,000 clones, approximately 87% seen once. The material sequenced was peripheral blood, taken from a patient treated with radiotherapy plus ipilimumab. Receptor source: a human donor with non-small cell lung cancer that progressed on radiotherapy plus ipilimumab. Some clones in this sample may be carry-over from other donors' samples.

This chain joins TRBV7-9 and TRBJ2-1, with 7 bases matching TRBD1. V lost 5 bases and J lost 2; bases outside the gene matches: 6. The V gene's germline CDR1 is SEHNR and CDR2 FQNEAQ (reference sequence). CDR3 length: 15 amino acids. CDR3 sequence (DNA): TGTGCCAGCAGCGGCCGGGACAGTGCCTACAATGAGCAGTTCTTC. Its protein is CASSGRDSAYNEQFF.

The chain joins TRBV28 to TRBJ2-7; 9 bases map to TRBD1. V was clipped by 2 bases and J by 6 bases; unmatched bases: 11. CDR3 length equals 16 residues. Germline V gene sequence: CDR1 MDHEN, CDR2 SYDVKM. The CDR3 protein is CASSLAPGQGVREQYF. CDR3 nucleotide sequence: TGTGCCAGCAGTTTAGCTCCGGGACAGGGAGTTCGCGAGCAGTACTTC.

V usage is TRBV5-1 and J usage is TRBJ1-2; weak D call: TRBD1 (5 bases). This CDR3 has 14 residues. V shed 3 bases and J shed 5 bases, with 14 bases lying between them. The germline CDR1 and CDR2 sequences are SGHRS and YFSETQ. The CDR3 region has the DNA TGCGCCAGCAGCTACGGGACCGAGATTTATGGCTACACCTTC. Protein: CASSYGTEIYGYTF.

The CDR3 protein is CASSLGLGLSGANVLTF. The CDR3 DNA sequence: TGCGCCAGCAGCTTGGGGCTGGGCCTCTCTGGGGCCAACGTCCTGACTTTC. The V gene is TRBV5-1, the J gene TRBJ2-6; D gene uncertain. Trimming cost V 0 bases and J 0 bases, with 10 bases left between them. In germline, CDR1 is SGHRS, CDR2 YFSETQ. The CDR3 extends over 17 amino acids.

The chain recombines TRBV19 with TRBJ1-5; D might be TRBD1 (6 bases). Germline-derived CDR1 and CDR2 are LNHDA and SQIVND (reference sequence). CDR3 size: 16 residues. Between the trimmed V and J ends, which lost 8 bases and 2 bases, there was a span of 19 bases. In nucleotides, the CDR3 is TGTGCCAGTTCGAACACAGGGTACTTGGGCAATCAGCCCCAGCATTTT. It translates to CASSNTGYLGNQPQHF.

The V gene is TRBV6-4, the J gene TRBJ2-7, with TRBD2 matching 12 bases. Per germline, CDR1 MRHNA and CDR2 SNTAGT. This CDR3 contains 17 residues. The V segment lost 3 bases and the J segment 5 bases; nucleotides outside the gene matches: 11. In nucleotides, the CDR3 is TGTGCCAGCAGTGAAGAGCTTACTAGCGGGGGGCGCAACGAGCAGTACTTC. It translates to CASSEELTSGGRNEQYF.

The V and J genes are TRBV7-6 and TRBJ1-1; possibly TRBD1 for D (5 bases). The CDR3 runs to 15 residues. CDR1 is SGHVS and CDR2 is FNYEAQ in the germline V gene. V lost 5 bases and J 0 bases, leaving 13 bases between the germline ends. This CDR3 is CASSPTGTVNTEAFF. The CDR3 nucleotides are TGTGCCAGCAGCCCAACCGGGACGGTGAACACTGAAGCTTTCTTT.

This clone was observed a single time. The chain links TRBV7-3 to TRBJ2-5; 11 bases fit TRBD2. The CDR3 length is 18 residues. Germline V gene data show CDR1 as SGHTA and CDR2 as FQGTGA. V was pared by 1 base and J by 2 bases, with 9 bases of the junction left unmatched. The CDR3: CASSLSLQGLAAQETQYF. CDR3 DNA sequence: TGTGCCAGCAGCTTAAGTTTACAGGGACTAGCGGCACAAGAGACCCAGTACTTC.